Included here is one T cell receptor (beta chain) sequence, with context. Germline CDR1 reads MNHEY; CDR2 reads SVGAGI. The CDR3 spans 17 residues. After removal of 1 base from V and 7 bases from J, the junction contained 10 bases not matched to a gene. The source of the sample is a study of blood T cells in healthy people across ages. For the second PCR, which ran for roughly 6 to 11 cycles, a sample-barcoded 5' primer and a J-beta primer mix were used. TCRdb reprocessed the 5' RACE reads with MiXCR, giving one entry per CDR3 protein. The sample comprises about 1.5 million distinct CDR3 sequences, approximately 43% of which are singletons, and under 5% rests with the top ten.

The chain combines TRBV6-5 with TRBJ1-6, with 7 bases aligning to TRBD1. The receptor comes from a woman younger than 30 in good health. The sequencing sample was made of blood. The CDR3 DNA reads TGTGCCAGCAGTTACTTCCCGACAGGGACCTCGAATTCACCCCTCCACTTT. This translates into CASSYFPTGTSNSPLHF.